The 2 T cell receptor beta chains presented below share a single source sample, sequenced in a study of blood T cells in healthy people across ages. A J-beta primer mix and a sample-barcoded 5' primer were used in a second PCR of roughly 6 to 11 cycles. In TCRdb, the 5' RACE reads were re-called with MiXCR into one record per CDR3 protein. The table includes some 670,000 distinct CDR3 sequences, 45% to 60% detected once. The sample taken for sequencing was blood. These receptor sequences come from a woman older than 75 in good health.

Concerning this clonotype itself: It may be a read error: a sequence one base away is much more abundant. This rearrangement joins TRBV3-1 to TRBJ2-1, with D perhaps TRBD2 (6 bases). CDR3 length equals 13 residues. Germline CDR1 LGHDT, CDR2 YNNKEL (reference sequence). Trimming pared 0 bases from V and 15 bases from J, leaving 15 bases between. CDR3 amino acids: CASSQEVLRGMFF. The CDR3 nucleotides read TGTGCCAGCAGCCAAGAGGTCCTACGGGGGATGTTCTTC.

As to this clonotype: A read error may be the cause here, since a much bigger clone is one base away. The V call is TRBV20-1, the J call TRBJ2-5, with 7 bases matching TRBD2. Germline values: CDR1 DFQATT, CDR2 SNEGSKA (reference sequence). Trimming removed 5 bases from V and 4 bases from J; junction bases left unmatched: 4. The CDR3 has 12 amino acids. The CDR3 loop reads CSAPRGVETQYF. The CDR3 DNA sequence: TGCAGTGCTCCTCGGGGGGTAGAGACCCAGTACTTC.